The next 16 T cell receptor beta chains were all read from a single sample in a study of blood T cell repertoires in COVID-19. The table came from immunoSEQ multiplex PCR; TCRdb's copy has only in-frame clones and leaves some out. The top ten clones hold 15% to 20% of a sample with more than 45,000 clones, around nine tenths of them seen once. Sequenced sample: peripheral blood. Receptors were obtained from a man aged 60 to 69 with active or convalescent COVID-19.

CDR3 DNA sequence: TGTGCCACCAGTGACGGGGGGGCCTATAATTCACCCCTCCACTTT. It encodes CATSDGGAYNSPLHF. The chain combines TRBV24-1 with TRBJ1-6, with D possibly being TRBD1 (5 bases). This CDR3 is built from 15 residues. V was cut by 4 bases and J by 2 bases, with 8 bases left in between. Germline V gene lookup returns CDR1 KGHDR and CDR2 SFDVKD.

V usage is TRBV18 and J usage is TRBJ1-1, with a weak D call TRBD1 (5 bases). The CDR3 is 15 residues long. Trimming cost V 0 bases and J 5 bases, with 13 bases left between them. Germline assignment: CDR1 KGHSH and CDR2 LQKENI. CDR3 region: CASSPPRAGFTEAFF. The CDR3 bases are TGTGCCAGCTCACCACCTCGTGCAGGGTTTACTGAAGCTTTCTTT.

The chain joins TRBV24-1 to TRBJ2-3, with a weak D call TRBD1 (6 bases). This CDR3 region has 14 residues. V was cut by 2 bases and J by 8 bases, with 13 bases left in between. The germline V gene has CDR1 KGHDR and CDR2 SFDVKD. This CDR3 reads CATSDSLTGRTQYF. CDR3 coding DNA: TGTGCCACCAGTGATTCCCTGACAGGACGTACGCAGTATTTT.

The CDR3 DNA reads TGTGCCAGCCGAGTCCCCGGGAGTAACTATGGCTACACCTTC. It translates to CASRVPGSNYGYTF. This rearrangement joins TRBV7-9 to TRBJ1-2; D ambiguous. From germline, CDR1 is SEHNR and CDR2 FQNEAQ (reference sequence). The CDR3 extends over 14 amino acids. Between the trimmed V and J ends, which lost 8 bases and 1 base, there was a span of 14 bases. Full variable domain (outside the CDR3, taken from reference TRBV7-9 and TRBJ1-2): DTGVSQNPRHKITKRGQNVTFRCDPISEHNRLYWYRQTLGQGPEFLTYFQNEAQLEKSRLLSDRFSAERPKGSFSTLEIQRTEQGDSAMYLCASRVPGSNYGYTFGSGTRLTVV.

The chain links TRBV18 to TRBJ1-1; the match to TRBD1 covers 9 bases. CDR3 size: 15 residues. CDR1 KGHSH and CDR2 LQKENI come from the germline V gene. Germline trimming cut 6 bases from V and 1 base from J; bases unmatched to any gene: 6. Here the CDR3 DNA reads TGTGCCAGCTCCCCAGGGACAGGGCGGAACACTGAAGCTTTCTTT. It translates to CASSPGTGRNTEAFF.

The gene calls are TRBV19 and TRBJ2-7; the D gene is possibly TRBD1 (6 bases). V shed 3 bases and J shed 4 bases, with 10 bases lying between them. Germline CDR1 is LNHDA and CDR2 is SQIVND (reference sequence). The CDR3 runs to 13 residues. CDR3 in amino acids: CASSMGHSYEQYF. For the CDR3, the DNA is TGTGCCAGTAGTATGGGACACTCATACGAGCAGTACTTC.

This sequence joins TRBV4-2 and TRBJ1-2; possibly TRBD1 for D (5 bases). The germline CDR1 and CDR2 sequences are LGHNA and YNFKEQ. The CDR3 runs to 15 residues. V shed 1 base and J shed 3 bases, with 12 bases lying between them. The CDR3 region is CASSQGGDPDYGYTF. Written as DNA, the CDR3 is TGTGCCAGCAGCCAAGGGGGGGATCCCGACTATGGCTACACCTTC.

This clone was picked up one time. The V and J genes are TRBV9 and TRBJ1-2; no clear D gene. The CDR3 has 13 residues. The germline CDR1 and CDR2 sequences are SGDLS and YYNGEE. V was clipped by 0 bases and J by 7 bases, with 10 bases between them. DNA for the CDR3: TGTGCCAGCAGCGTAGGAGGATCCGCTGGCTACACCTTC. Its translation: CASSVGGSAGYTF.

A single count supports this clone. The CDR3 DNA follows: TGTGCCAGCAGTGAAGGGTACAGAAATGAAAAACTGTTTTTT. Its protein is CASSEGYRNEKLFF. The V call is TRBV2, the J call TRBJ1-4, with D unresolved. Trimming removed 1 base at V and 5 bases at J, with 8 bases between. There are 14 residues in the CDR3. Germline CDR1 and CDR2: SNHLY and FYNNEI.

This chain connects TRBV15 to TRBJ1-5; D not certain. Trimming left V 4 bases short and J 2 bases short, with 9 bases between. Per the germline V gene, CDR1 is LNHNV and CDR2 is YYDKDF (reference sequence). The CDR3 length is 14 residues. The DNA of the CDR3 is TGTGCCACCAGCAACGTAGTTGGCAATCAGCCCCAGCATTTT. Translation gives CATSNVVGNQPQHF.

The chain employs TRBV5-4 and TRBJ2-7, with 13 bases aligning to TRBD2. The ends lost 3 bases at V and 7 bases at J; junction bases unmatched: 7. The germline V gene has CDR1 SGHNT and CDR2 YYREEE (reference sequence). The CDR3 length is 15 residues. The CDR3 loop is CASSSRTSGGLEQYF. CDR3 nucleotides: TGTGCCAGCAGCTCGCGGACTAGCGGGGGATTGGAGCAGTACTTC.

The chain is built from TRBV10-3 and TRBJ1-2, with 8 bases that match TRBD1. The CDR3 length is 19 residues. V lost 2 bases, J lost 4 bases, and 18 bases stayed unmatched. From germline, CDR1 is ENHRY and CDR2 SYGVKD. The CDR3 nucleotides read TGTGCCATCAGTGAGCCCGATAGGGACAGGAATTTACCCCTCTATGGCTACACCTTC. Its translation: CAISEPDRDRNLPLYGYTF.

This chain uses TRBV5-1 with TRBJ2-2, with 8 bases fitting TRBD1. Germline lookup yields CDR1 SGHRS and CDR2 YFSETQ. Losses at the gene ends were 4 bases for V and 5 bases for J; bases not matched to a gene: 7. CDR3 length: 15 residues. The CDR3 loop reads CASSLDRGGTGELFF. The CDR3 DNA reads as TGCGCCAGCAGCCTCGACAGGGGAGGAACCGGGGAGCTGTTTTTT.

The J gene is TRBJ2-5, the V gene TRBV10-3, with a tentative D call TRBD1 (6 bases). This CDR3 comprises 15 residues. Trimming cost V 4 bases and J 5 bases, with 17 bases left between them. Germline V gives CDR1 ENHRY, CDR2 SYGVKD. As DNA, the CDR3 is TGTGCCATCAGTGGGACAGAGTTTTCGGGGGAGACCCAGTACTTC. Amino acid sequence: CAISGTEFSGETQYF.

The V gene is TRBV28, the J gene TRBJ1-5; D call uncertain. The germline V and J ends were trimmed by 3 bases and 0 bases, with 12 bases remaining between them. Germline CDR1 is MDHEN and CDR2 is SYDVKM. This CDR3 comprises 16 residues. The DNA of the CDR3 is TGTGCCAGCAGTTTTCTGGGAGGATATAGCAATCAGCCCCAGCATTTT. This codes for CASSFLGGYSNQPQHF.

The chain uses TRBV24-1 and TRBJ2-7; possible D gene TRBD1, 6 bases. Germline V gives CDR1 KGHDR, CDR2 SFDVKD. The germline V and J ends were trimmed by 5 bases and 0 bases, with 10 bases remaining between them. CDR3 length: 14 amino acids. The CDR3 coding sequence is TGTGCCACCAGTGCTCAGGACAGCTCCTACGAGCAGTACTTC. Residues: CATSAQDSSYEQYF.